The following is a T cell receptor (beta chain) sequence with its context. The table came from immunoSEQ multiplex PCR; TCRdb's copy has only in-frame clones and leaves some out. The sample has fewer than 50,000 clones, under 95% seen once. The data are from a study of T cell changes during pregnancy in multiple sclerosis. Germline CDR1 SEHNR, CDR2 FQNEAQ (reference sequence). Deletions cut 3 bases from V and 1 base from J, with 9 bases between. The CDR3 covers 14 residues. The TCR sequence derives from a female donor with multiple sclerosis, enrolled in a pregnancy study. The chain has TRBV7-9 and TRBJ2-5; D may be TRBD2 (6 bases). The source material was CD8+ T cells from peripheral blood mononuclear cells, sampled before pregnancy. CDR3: CASSLGLPQETQYF. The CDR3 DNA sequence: TGTGCCAGCAGCTTGGGACTGCCCCAAGAGACCCAGTACTTC.